One sample yielded the 24 T cell receptor beta chains listed below, sequenced in a study of graft-versus-host responses after intestinal transplantation. This table comes from immunoSEQ multiplex PCR, and its TCRdb copy is limited to in-frame clones, with some not included. Of about 130,000 clones detected, approximately 94% appear once; the ten largest clones hold over 0.15%. The antigens for these receptors are not known. Material: unstimulated CD4+ T cells sorted from spleen or lymph node cells, obtained before intestinal transplant. The receptors derive from a human donor who received an intestinal transplant.

The V gene is TRBV19, the J gene TRBJ2-7; TRBD1 is a possible D gene (6 bases). The CDR3 runs to 15 residues. Trimming removed 3 bases at V and 5 bases at J, with 17 bases between. In germline, CDR1 is LNHDA, CDR2 SQIVND (reference sequence). In DNA, the CDR3 is TGTGCCAGTAGTATTATGCAGGGGAAAGTTAACGAGCAGTACTTC. This encodes CASSIMQGKVNEQYF.

The chain links TRBV19 to TRBJ2-1, with 8 bases matching TRBD1. CDR3 length equals 15 residues. J lost 9 bases, V lost 7 bases, and 14 bases had no gene match. Germline V gives CDR1 LNHDA, CDR2 SQIVND (reference sequence). The CDR3 DNA reads TGTGCCAGTACCCACTCCTCGGACAGGGCCACTGAGCAGTTCTTC. It codes for CASTHSSDRATEQFF. Variable domain in full (rest from reference TRBV19 and TRBJ2-1): DGGITQSPKYLFRKEGQNVTLSCEQNLNHDAMYWYRQDPGQGLRLIYYSQIVNDFQKGDIAEGYSVSREKKESFPLTVTSAQKNPTAFYLCASTHSSDRATEQFFGPGTRLTVL.

This chain links TRBV11-3 with TRBJ1-2; 7 positions match TRBD1. CDR1 is SGHNT and CDR2 is YENEEA in the germline V gene. The CDR3 length is 14 residues. The junction had 6 bases not matched to a gene; V was cut back by 2 bases and J by 6 bases. CDR3 in amino acids: CASSLPDRLDGYTF. Here the CDR3 DNA reads TGTGCCAGCAGCTTACCGGACAGGCTGGATGGCTACACCTTC.

V gene TRBV6-5 combines with J gene TRBJ2-3; possibly TRBD1 or TRBD2 for D (5 bases each). The germline gives CDR1 MNHEY, CDR2 SVGAGI. V was pared by 4 bases and J by 1 base, with 12 bases between. The CDR3 loop spans 15 amino acids. The CDR3 loop is CASSSRGRGTDTQYF. Written as DNA, the CDR3 is TGTGCCAGCAGTTCCCGGGGCCGGGGCACAGATACGCAGTATTTT.

This sequence joins TRBV11-2 and TRBJ1-1; D ambiguous. Germline-derived CDR1 and CDR2 are SGHAT and FQNNGV. The CDR3 consists of 13 residues. V was trimmed by 3 bases and J by 3 bases, leaving 8 bases between them. CDR3 protein: CASSLVRDTEAFF. The CDR3 DNA is TGTGCCAGCAGCTTGGTAAGGGACACTGAAGCTTTCTTT.

The gene calls are TRBV29-1 and TRBJ1-1; 7 bases are a match to TRBD1. Germline CDR1 reads SQVTM; CDR2 reads ANQGSEA. Trimming removed 0 bases from V and 10 bases from J; junction bases left unmatched: 8. The CDR3 extends over 13 amino acids. The CDR3 protein is CSVEDLGRQGAFF. CDR3 sequence (DNA): TGCAGCGTTGAAGATCTCGGAAGACAGGGAGCTTTCTTT.

The J gene is TRBJ2-7, the V gene TRBV11-2; 14 bases match TRBD2. Losses at the gene ends were 2 bases for V and 0 bases for J; bases not matched to a gene: 9. Germline CDR1 is SGHAT and CDR2 is FQNNGV. The CDR3 loop spans 19 amino acids. Written as DNA, the CDR3 is TGTGCCAGCAGCTTACCCACCGGGACTAGCGGGAGTAACTCCTACGAGCAGTACTTC. Encoded protein: CASSLPTGTSGSNSYEQYF. Full variable domain (remainder filled in from reference TRBV11-2 and TRBJ2-7): EAGVAQSPRYKIIEKRQSVAFWCNPISGHATLYWYQQILGQGPKLLIQFQNNGVVDDSQLPKDRFSAERLKGVDSTLKIQPAKLEDSAVYLCASSLPTGTSGSNSYEQYFGPGTRLTVT.

The genes are TRBV5-1 and TRBJ2-1; unclear D gene. The CDR3 consists of 14 residues. CDR1 is SGHRS, CDR2 YFSETQ, per germline. Trimming left V 6 bases short and J 8 bases short, with 18 bases between. CDR3 nucleotide sequence: TGCGCCAGCACCCCCCGGCTCCGGGCCGATGAGCAGTTCTTC. It is translated as CASTPRLRADEQFF.

V gene TRBV5-1 combines with J gene TRBJ2-1, with D possibly matching TRBD1 (5 bases). The CDR3 covers 14 residues. The germline CDR1 and CDR2 sequences are SGHRS and YFSETQ. V was trimmed by 5 bases and J by 2 bases, leaving 11 bases between them. CDR3 sequence reads: CASRTEPTYNEQFF. The CDR3 bases are TGCGCCAGCAGGACAGAGCCGACCTACAATGAGCAGTTCTTC.

The chain couples TRBV7-9 to TRBJ2-1; 7 bases line up with TRBD2. The V and J ends lost 1 base and 3 bases, in that order; junction bases with no gene match: 6. Germline V gene data show CDR1 as SEHNR and CDR2 as FQNEAQ (reference sequence). This CDR3 is built from 16 residues. CDR3 sequence: CASSLVILAYYNEQFF. The CDR3 DNA sequence: TGTGCCAGCAGCTTAGTTATACTAGCGTACTACAATGAGCAGTTCTTC.

The CDR3: CASSEKSNRGFLAYEQYF. CDR3 coding DNA: TGTGCCAGCAGTGAAAAGTCGAACAGGGGGTTCCTCGCCTACGAGCAGTACTTC. The chain recombines TRBV6-1 with TRBJ2-7; 8 bases fit TRBD1. Germline V CDR1 and CDR2: MNHNS, SASEGT. The CDR3 totals 18 residues. Unmatched junction bases numbered 14, after V lost 2 bases and J lost 2 bases.

The chain is built from TRBV11-2 and TRBJ2-7, with a possible D match to TRBD2 (5 bases). This CDR3 comprises 15 residues. The V end lost 1 base, the J end lost 6 bases, and 16 bases lay between the germline ends. Germline values: CDR1 SGHAT, CDR2 FQNNGV. The DNA of the CDR3 is TGTGCCAGCAGCTTAGGGGTAACAAGGGAGTCCGAGCAGTACTTC. Translating it yields CASSLGVTRESEQYF. Using reference TRBV11-2 and TRBJ2-7 for the parts outside the CDR3, the full variable domain is EAGVAQSPRYKIIEKRQSVAFWCNPISGHATLYWYQQILGQGPKLLIQFQNNGVVDDSQLPKDRFSAERLKGVDSTLKIQPAKLEDSAVYLCASSLGVTRESEQYFGPGTRLTVT.

The chain couples TRBV5-6 to TRBJ1-2; D is possibly TRBD1 (5 bases). CDR1 is SGHDT, CDR2 YYEEEE, per germline. The CDR3 runs 17 residues. Trimming took off 6 bases at V and 4 bases at J, with 25 bases between the two ends. CDR3 protein: CASIRGRDGALIYGYTF. CDR3 in DNA: TGTGCCAGCATCCGGGGTCGGGACGGAGCACTTATCTATGGCTACACCTTC.

The chain has TRBV2 and TRBJ2-3; D call uncertain. Germline assignment: CDR1 SNHLY and CDR2 FYNNEI. The CDR3 has 11 residues. V was trimmed by 10 bases and J by 5 bases, leaving 10 bases between them. CDR3 nucleotides: TGTGCCACCACTCGCCGAGATACGCAGTATTTT. It translates to CATTRRDTQYF.

The chain carries TRBV9 and TRBJ2-3; no clear D gene. Between the trimmed V and J ends, which lost 0 bases and 7 bases, there was a span of 9 bases. This CDR3 region has 13 residues. The V gene's germline CDR1 is SGDLS and CDR2 YYNGEE. CDR3 in amino acids: CASSVDTQYTQYF. As DNA, the CDR3 is TGTGCCAGCAGCGTAGATACCCAATATACGCAGTATTTT.

The rearrangement links TRBV7-9 to TRBJ1-4, with 10 bases that match TRBD1. The CDR3 contains 14 residues. V shed 5 bases and J 5 bases; nucleotides not matched to a gene: 2. Germline CDR1 SEHNR, CDR2 FQNEAQ (reference sequence). CDR3 sequence reads: CASSPGQGNEKLFF. In DNA form, the CDR3 reads TGTGCCAGCAGCCCGGGACAGGGGAATGAAAAACTGTTTTTT. Filled out from reference TRBV7-9 and TRBJ1-4, the complete variable domain reads DTGVSQNPRHKITKRGQNVTFRCDPISEHNRLYWYRQTLGQGPEFLTYFQNEAQLEKSRLLSDRFSAERPKGSFSTLEIQRTEQGDSAMYLCASSPGQGNEKLFFGSGTQLSVL.

The V and J genes are TRBV5-4 and TRBJ2-1, with 7 bases lining up with TRBD2. CDR1 and CDR2 from the germline V gene are SGHNT and YYREEE (reference sequence). V shed 0 bases, J shed 5 bases, and the junction held 5 bases outside the gene matches. The CDR3 extends over 15 amino acids. In DNA, the CDR3 is TGTGCCAGCAGCTTGGGTGCGGGGGTAGACAATGAGCAGTTCTTC. It yields the protein CASSLGAGVDNEQFF.

The genes are TRBV2 and TRBJ2-3; TRBD2 might be the D (6 bases). Germline loops: CDR1 SNHLY, CDR2 FYNNEI. The CDR3 spans 13 residues. Trimming stripped 8 bases from V and 4 bases from J, with 13 bases between. In DNA form, the CDR3 reads TGTGCCAGCGTTGCGACTAGACCAGATACGCAGTATTTT. Its protein product is CASVATRPDTQYF.

This clone was found once. The rearrangement joins TRBV6-1 to TRBJ1-5; D unresolved. Between the trimmed V and J ends, which lost 3 bases and 6 bases, there was a span of 12 bases. CDR1 MNHNS and CDR2 SASEGT come from the germline V gene. CDR3 length: 14 residues. CDR3 loop: CASSDGVGFQPQHF. CDR3 nucleotides: TGTGCCAGCAGTGACGGGGTTGGGTTTCAGCCCCAGCATTTT.

The chain recombines TRBV7-6 with TRBJ2-7, with D hard to call. V gave up 0 bases and J gave up 0 bases, with 6 bases separating them. This CDR3 comprises 14 residues. Germline values: CDR1 SGHVS, CDR2 FNYEAQ. CDR3 loop: CASSLAGSSYEQYF. The CDR3 DNA follows: TGTGCCAGCAGCTTAGCGGGCAGCTCCTACGAGCAGTACTTC.

The chain recombines TRBV19 with TRBJ1-2; D is undetermined. Germline lookup yields CDR1 LNHDA and CDR2 SQIVND (reference sequence). The CDR3 extends over 15 amino acids. V lost 7 bases and J lost 1, with 16 bases in between. The CDR3 coding sequence is TGTGCCAGTATCTACAGCCGTTTTGGTAACTATGGCTACACCTTC. The encoded protein is CASIYSRFGNYGYTF.

The chain couples TRBV11-3 to TRBJ2-1; 16 positions agree with TRBD2. The germline V gene has CDR1 SGHNT and CDR2 YENEEA. This CDR3 region has 20 residues. V lost 5 bases, J lost 4 bases, and 14 bases stayed unmatched. The CDR3 coding sequence is TGTGCCAGCAGCGCTCCGGGACTAGCGGGGGGGCCTAATGGTTACAATGAGCAGTTCTTC. Protein: CASSAPGLAGGPNGYNEQFF.

The chain joins TRBV6-1 to TRBJ2-1; no clear D gene. CDR1 MNHNS and CDR2 SASEGT come from the germline V gene. V gave up 4 bases and J gave up 0 bases, with 4 bases separating them. The CDR3 has 13 residues. The CDR3 loop reads CASSVTSYNEQFF. In DNA, the CDR3 is TGTGCCAGCAGTGTAACCTCCTACAATGAGCAGTTCTTC.

V is TRBV18 and J is TRBJ2-1; 11 nucleotides line up with TRBD1. The CDR3 is 15 amino acids. Looked up from germline, CDR1 is KGHSH and CDR2 is LQKENI. Trimming took 4 bases from V and 2 from J; bases not matched to a gene: 1. The CDR3 loop is CASSRTGGAYNEQFF. The CDR3 DNA reads TGTGCCAGCTCACGGACAGGGGGCGCCTACAATGAGCAGTTCTTC.